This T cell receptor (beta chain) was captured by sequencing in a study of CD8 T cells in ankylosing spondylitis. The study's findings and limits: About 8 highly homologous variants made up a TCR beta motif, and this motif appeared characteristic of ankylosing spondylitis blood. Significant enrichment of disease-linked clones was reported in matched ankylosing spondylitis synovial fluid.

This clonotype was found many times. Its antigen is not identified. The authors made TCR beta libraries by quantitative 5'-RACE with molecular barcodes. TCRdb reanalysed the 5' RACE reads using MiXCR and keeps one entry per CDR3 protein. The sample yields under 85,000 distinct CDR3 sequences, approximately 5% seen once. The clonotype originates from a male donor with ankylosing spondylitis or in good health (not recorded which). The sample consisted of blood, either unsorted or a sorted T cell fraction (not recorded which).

The CDR3 spells CASSLEGSNQPQHF. CDR3 DNA sequence: TGCGCCAGCAGCTTGGAGGGGAGCAATCAGCCCCAGCATTTT. The chain has TRBV5-1 and TRBJ1-5, with TRBD1 as a possible D gene (5 bases). The CDR3 runs to 14 residues. The germline gives CDR1 SGHRS, CDR2 YFSETQ. V gave up 0 bases and J gave up 1 base, with 5 bases separating them. Based on the CDR3 plus reference TRBV5-1 and TRBJ1-5, the full variable domain is KAGVTQTPRYLIKTRGQQVTLSCSPISGHRSVSWYQQTPGQGLQFLFEYFSETQRNKGNFPGRFSGRQFSNSRSEMNVSTLELGDSALYLCASSLEGSNQPQHFGDGTRLSIL.